This is a list of T cell receptor beta chains from one sample in a study of Graves' ophthalmopathy and Graves' hyperthyroidism. In TCRdb, the multiplex PCR reads were re-called with MiXCR into one record per CDR3 protein. This sample has about 380,000 distinct CDR3 sequences; 15% occur once, and the top ten carry 7%. Sequenced input: peripheral blood. The receptor source for this set is a woman aged 18-29 years with stable Graves' hyperthyroidism. Each CDR3 is given with its conserved first and last residue. The D gene is left open where the match is weak. Clone sizes are given selectively: once, few, many, or a class where the clone is expanded.

D: -
J: TRBJ1-6
V: TRBV2
size: -
CDR3: CAIGSRDISPYNSPLHF
DNA: TGTGCCATCGGGTCCCGGGACATTAGCCCCTATAATTCACCCCTCCACTTT

D: -
J: TRBJ1-2
V: TRBV5-1
size: -
CDR3: CASSLVPAQNYGYTF
DNA: TGCGCCAGCAGCTTGGTCCCAGCTCAAAACTATGGCTACACCTTC

D: -
J: TRBJ2-7
V: TRBV7-8
size: many
CDR3: CASSLAVKYEQYF
DNA: TGTGCCAGCAGCTTAGCCGTAAAATACGAGCAGTACTTC

D: TRBD2
J: TRBJ2-5
V: TRBV19
size: -
CDR3: CASSWRAGGFQETQYF
DNA: TGTGCCAGTAGTTGGAGAGCGGGGGGATTCCAAGAGACCCAGTACTTC

D: -
J: TRBJ1-3
V: TRBV10-3
size: many
CDR3: CAIRPDIPGNTIYF
DNA: TGTGCCATCAGGCCGGACATTCCTGGAAACACCATATATTTT

D: TRBD1
J: TRBJ1-6
V: TRBV6-2/TRBV6-3
size: -
CDR3: CASSKIKQGPFNSPLHF
DNA: TGTGCCAGCAGCAAAATAAAACAGGGGCCGTTCAATTCACCCCTCCACTTT

D: -
J: TRBJ2-7
V: TRBV12-3/TRBV12-4
size: many
CDR3: CASSLVGTLYEQYF
DNA: TGTGCCAGCAGTTTAGTTGGGACACTCTACGAGCAGTACTTC

D: TRBD1
J: TRBJ1-2
V: TRBV12-3/TRBV12-4
size: many
CDR3: CASTLKGTAYGYTF
DNA: TGTGCCAGCACCCTTAAGGGGACAGCCTATGGCTACACCTTC

D: TRBD1
J: TRBJ2-2
V: TRBV12-3/TRBV12-4
size: many
CDR3: CASSPRDSPNTGELFF
DNA: TGTGCCAGCAGTCCCAGGGACAGCCCGAACACCGGGGAGCTGTTTTTT

D: TRBD2
J: TRBJ2-5
V: TRBV10-1
size: -
CDR3: CASSEGLAGDVETQYF
DNA: TGCGCCAGCAGTGAAGGGCTAGCGGGGGACGTAGAGACCCAGTACTTC

D: TRBD2
J: TRBJ2-5
V: TRBV27
size: -
CDR3: CASSLGAGLAGGETQYF
DNA: TGTGCCAGCAGTTTAGGGGCGGGACTAGCGGGGGGAGAGACCCAGTACTTC

D: -
J: TRBJ1-1
V: TRBV6-1
size: -
CDR3: CAARDRGVGEAFF
DNA: TGTGCCGCCCGGGACCGGGGAGTCGGTGAAGCTTTCTTT

D: -
J: TRBJ1-3
V: TRBV10-3
size: -
CDR3: CAIKQSSGNTIYF
DNA: TGTGCCATCAAACAGAGCTCTGGAAACACCATATATTTT

D: TRBD1
J: TRBJ1-3
V: TRBV14
size: once
CDR3: CASSQPGQGHVLVNTIYF
DNA: TGTGCCAGCAGTCAGCCGGGACAGGGGCACGTACTAGTAAACACCATATATTTT

D: -
J: TRBJ2-7
V: TRBV11-1
size: -
CDR3: CASSYSSVQDSYEQYF
DNA: TGTGCCAGCAGTTACTCGTCAGTTCAAGATTCCTACGAGCAGTACTTC

D: -
J: TRBJ1-1
V: TRBV6-2/TRBV6-3
size: many
CDR3: CASSYGVTLGTEAFF
DNA: TGTGCCAGCAGTTATGGGGTAACACTTGGCACTGAAGCTTTCTTT

D: TRBD1
J: TRBJ1-1
V: TRBV28
size: -
CDR3: CASNTRTGSGNTEAFF
DNA: TGTGCCAGCAACACCAGGACAGGGTCGGGGAACACTGAAGCTTTCTTT

D: -
J: TRBJ2-7
V: TRBV10-3
size: many
CDR3: CAIKTGYEQYF
DNA: TGTGCCATCAAAACAGGCTACGAGCAGTACTTC

D: TRBD1
J: TRBJ1-1
V: TRBV7-2
size: many
CDR3: CASSSRQGRNTEAFF
DNA: TGTGCCAGCAGCTCCCGACAGGGCCGAAACACTGAAGCTTTCTTT

D: -
J: TRBJ2-7
V: TRBV2
size: many
CDR3: CATWKYTGSVSEQYF
DNA: TGTGCCACCTGGAAATACACCGGGTCCGTCTCCGAGCAGTACTTC

D: TRBD1
J: TRBJ1-2
V: TRBV19
size: many
CDR3: CASIGDRGRFGYTF
DNA: TGTGCCAGTATCGGGGACAGGGGGCGGTTCGGCTACACCTTC

D: -
J: TRBJ2-7
V: TRBV6-2/TRBV6-3
size: -
CDR3: CATSRGRRDDQYF
DNA: TGTGCCACGTCCCGGGGCCGCCGCGACGATCAGTACTTC

D: TRBD1
J: TRBJ1-1
V: TRBV29-1
size: many
CDR3: CSVEAGGLFGNTEAFF
DNA: TGCAGCGTTGAAGCAGGGGGTCTCTTCGGGAACACTGAAGCTTTCTTT

D: -
J: TRBJ2-7
V: TRBV14
size: few
CDR3: CASSPVLTGRFPYEQYF
DNA: TGTGCCAGCAGCCCCGTCCTTACAGGGCGTTTCCCCTACGAGCAGTACTTC

D: -
J: TRBJ2-7
V: TRBV12-3/TRBV12-4
size: many
CDR3: CASSERAISYEQYF
DNA: TGTGCCAGCAGTGAGCGGGCGATCTCCTACGAGCAGTACTTC